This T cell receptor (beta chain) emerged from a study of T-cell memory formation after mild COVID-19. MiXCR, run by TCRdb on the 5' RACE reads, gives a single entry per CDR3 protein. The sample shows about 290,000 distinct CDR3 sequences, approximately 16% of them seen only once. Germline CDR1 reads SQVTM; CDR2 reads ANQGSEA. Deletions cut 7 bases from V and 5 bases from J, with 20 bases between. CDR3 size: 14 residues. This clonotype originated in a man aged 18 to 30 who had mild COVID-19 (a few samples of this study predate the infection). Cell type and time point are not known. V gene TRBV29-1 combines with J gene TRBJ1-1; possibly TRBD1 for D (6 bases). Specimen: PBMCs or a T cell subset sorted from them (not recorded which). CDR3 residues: CSADWFRDKTEAFF. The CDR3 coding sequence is TGCAGCGCCGACTGGTTCCGGGACAAGACTGAAGCTTTCTTT.